One and the same sample provided the 2 T cell receptor beta chains below, sequenced in a study of T cell responses to AZD1222 COVID-19 vaccine. Repertoires were generated with immunoSEQ multiplex PCR, while TCRdb's copy carries only in-frame clones and drops some. The table lists about 130,000 clones, around 89% of them singletons. This material consisted of peripheral blood, taken on day 0 of AZD1222 vaccination. These receptors came from an adult in good health.

The chain combines TRBV27 with TRBJ2-7, with D possibly being TRBD2 (7 bases). V lost 8 bases and J lost 2, with 13 bases in between. CDR3 length: 13 amino acids. CDR1 is MNHEY and CDR2 is SMNVEV in the germline V gene (reference sequence). CDR3 bases: TGTGCCAGCGCTCTGGGGGGGCCCTACGAGCAGTACTTC. Translating it yields CASALGGPYEQYF.

The chain combines TRBV5-1 with TRBJ2-2, with TRBD2 identical over 9 bases. CDR1 is SGHRS and CDR2 is YFSETQ in the germline V gene. This CDR3 is 17 amino acids long. V gave up 3 bases and J gave up 4 bases; unmatched junction bases: 10. In DNA form, the CDR3 reads TGCGCCAGCAGCTCGGAGGAGGCGGGAGGGGGCACCGGGGAGCTGTTTTTT. Encoded protein: CASSSEEAGGGTGELFF.